The subject of this entry is one TCR beta chain. The antigen remains unidentified. The record originates from a study of glioma-infiltrating T cells after dendritic cell vaccination. Looking at the study overall: The vaccine used monocyte-derived dendritic cells pulsed overnight with autologous tumor lysate. Dendritic cell vaccine was injected intradermally three times, biweekly. Overall study results and limits: Complete blood and tumor specimen sets were limited to few patients.

With 5 bases clipped from V and 4 bases from J, the junction kept 7 bases outside the gene matches. The CDR3 consists of 15 residues. Germline V lookup: CDR1 LNHDA, CDR2 SQIVND (reference sequence). This sample's time point: after dendritic cell vaccination, including at tumor progression/relapse. The primer mix had 60 V beta and 13 J beta primers. The repertoire was sequenced with immunoSEQ multiplex PCR; TCRdb's copy has only in-frame clones and lacks some. The sample has tens of thousands of clones, roughly 77% seen once; the top ten hold roughly 2%. The source is a human donor with glioblastoma. V is TRBV19 and J is TRBJ2-3; 9 nucleotides line up with TRBD2. The source was blood, collected after dendritic cell vaccination. The CDR3 region has the DNA TGTGCCAGTAGTCAGGCGGGAGGGCCGGCAGATACGCAGTATTTT. Translation gives CASSQAGGPADTQYF.